This is a list of T cell receptor beta chains from one sample in a study of OX40 agonist ivuxolimab in advanced cancers. Generated by immunoSEQ multiplex PCR, the TCRdb table keeps only in-frame clones and is missing some. The table has 30,000 to 40,000 clones, 89% seen once. The source material was CD4+ or CD8+ T cells sorted from blood, sampled in a trial of the OX40 agonist ivuxolimab. These receptor sequences come from an adult with an advanced solid tumor such as melanoma, head and neck, liver or kidney cancer. CDR3s include the opening cysteine and the closing phenylalanine or tryptophan. D genes are given only for firm matches. For some rows the clone size is stated as once, few or many, or as a class when expanded; others skip it.

>TRBD2|TRBV7-2|-|TRBJ2-2
TGTGCCAGCAGCTCTATATCGGCTAGCGGGTTTAGGGAGCTGTTTTTT
CASSSISASGFRELFF
>TRBD2|TRBV6-5|-|TRBJ2-3
TGTGCCAGCAGCCCTCCTAGCGGGGGCACAGATACGCAGTATTTT
CASSPPSGGTDTQYF
>-|TRBV5-4|-|TRBJ1-2
TGTGCCAGCAGCTTTGCCGGGGATGGCTACACCTTC
CASSFAGDGYTF
>TRBD2|TRBV7-8|-|TRBJ2-1
TGTGCCAGCAGCTCACAAGCGGGGGGCTCCTACAATGAGCAGTTCTTC
CASSSQAGGSYNEQFF
>TRBD2|TRBV13|-|TRBJ2-7
TGTGCCAGCAGCCATCCGTCGGGACTAGCGATCGAGCAGTACTTC
CASSHPSGLAIEQYF
>-|TRBV9|-|TRBJ2-7
TGTGCCAGCAGCGTAGGATACGGCTACGAGCAGTACTTC
CASSVGYGYEQYF
>-|TRBV10-3|-|TRBJ1-1
TGTGCCATCAGTGAGGAGCCGATGAACACTGAAGCTTTCTTT
CAISEEPMNTEAFF
>-|TRBV7-2|-|TRBJ2-3
TGTGCCAGCAGCTCCGGACAGACTGATACGCAGTATTTT
CASSSGQTDTQYF
>-|TRBV21-1|-|TRBJ2-2
TGTGCCAGCAGCAAAGGAAGGGCCCTTCACACCGGGGAGCTGTTTTTT
CASSKGRALHTGELFF
>TRBD1|TRBV6-1|-|TRBJ2-1
TGTGCCAGCACCCCCGGGACAGGGGATGAGCAGTTCTTC
CASTPGTGDEQFF
>-|TRBV9|-|TRBJ1-3
TGTGCCAGCAGCGCCGGGTTCCTCTCTGGAAACACCATATATTTT
CASSAGFLSGNTIYF
>TRBD1|TRBV5-1|once|TRBJ1-6
TGCGCCAGCAGCTCCACGACAGGGGATAATTCACCCCTCCACTTT
CASSSTTGDNSPLHF
>-|TRBV7-9|-|TRBJ1-4
TGTGCCAGCAGCCCACCCAGGGTTTTCGAAAAACTGTTTTTT
CASSPPRVFEKLFF
>-|TRBV15|-|TRBJ1-1
TGTGCCACCAGCGCGGAGACGGTGAACACTGAAGCTTTCTTT
CATSAETVNTEAFF
>-|TRBV19|-|TRBJ1-1
TGTGCCAGTAGGGGGAACACTGAAGCTTTCTTT
CASRGNTEAFF
>TRBD1|TRBV4-2|-|TRBJ2-1
TGTGCCAGCAGCCAAGAACAGGGGGCCTACAATGAGCAGTTCTTC
CASSQEQGAYNEQFF
>-|TRBV19|-|TRBJ1-3
TGTGCCAGTACCCAAGCCCAGGCTTTCTCTGGAAACACCATATATTTT
CASTQAQAFSGNTIYF
>-|TRBV15|-|TRBJ1-2
TGTGCCACCAGCAGAGATCAGGACAGCTATTCTGGCTACACCTTC
CATSRDQDSYSGYTF
>TRBD1|TRBV28|-|TRBJ2-7
TGTGCCAGCAGTCTATCCGGGACAGGGGTTTACGAGCAGTACTTC
CASSLSGTGVYEQYF
>TRBD1|TRBV7-6|-|TRBJ1-1
TGTGCCAGCAGTTCAGGACAGGGATCGAACACTGAAGCTTTCTTT
CASSSGQGSNTEAFF
>TRBD2|TRBV6-4|-|TRBJ2-1
TGTGCCAGCAGTGACTCGAGTACTAGCGGGGGCGGGAATGAGCAGTTCTTC
CASSDSSTSGGGNEQFF
>TRBD2|TRBV4-1|-|TRBJ2-7
TGCGCCAGCAGTCGGACCAAGGGAGGGGCCTACGAGCAGTACTTC
CASSRTKGGAYEQYF
>TRBD1|TRBV11-3|many|TRBJ2-1
TGTGCCAGCGGGACAGGGTCCTACAATGAGCAGTTCTTC
CASGTGSYNEQFF
>-|TRBV28|-|TRBJ2-1
TGTGCCAGCAGTTTACGTTGGCCGCAGGGGAAGGCCTACAATGAGCAGTTCTTC
CASSLRWPQGKAYNEQFF
>-|TRBV15|few|TRBJ1-5
TGTGCCACCAGCGAGGGTTATGGCAATCAGCCCCAGCATTTT
CATSEGYGNQPQHF
>-|TRBV28|-|TRBJ1-6
TGTGCCAGCAGTTTGGAGGAAAATAATTCACCCCTCCACTTT
CASSLEENNSPLHF
>-|TRBV2|-|TRBJ2-7
TGTGCCAGCAGTCCGGGATACAACTACGAGCAGTACTTC
CASSPGYNYEQYF
>-|TRBV5-1|-|TRBJ2-3
TGCGCCAGCAGCTTCAGGGCCTTCACAGATACGCAGTATTTT
CASSFRAFTDTQYF
>-|TRBV21-1|-|TRBJ1-5
TGTGCCAGCAGCCCTAATCAGGGGGCGCGTCAGCCCCAGCATTTT
CASSPNQGARQPQHF
>-|TRBV6-6|-|TRBJ1-4
TGTGCCAGCAGTTACGGTCGGAGGGAAAAACTGTTTTTT
CASSYGRREKLFF
>-|TRBV6-6|-|TRBJ2-7
TGTGCCAGCAGTTACTCGGGGTTGGGCCACTACGAGCAGTACTTC
CASSYSGLGHYEQYF
>-|TRBV4-3|-|TRBJ2-1
TGCGCCAGCAGCCAAGGGGGTGTCGGATGGGAGCAGTTCTTC
CASSQGGVGWEQFF
>TRBD1|TRBV28|-|TRBJ2-7
TGTGCCAGCAGTTTAACCGGGACAGCCGTCTACGAGCAGTACTTC
CASSLTGTAVYEQYF
>TRBD1|TRBV9|-|TRBJ2-7
TGTGCCAGCAGCGTAGGTTGGACAGGGGAGGGCTCCGAGCAGTACTTC
CASSVGWTGEGSEQYF
>-|TRBV6-5|-|TRBJ1-1
TGTGCCAGCAGTTACTCGGGGGGCGGGAACACTGAAGCTTTCTTT
CASSYSGGGNTEAFF
>-|TRBV13|-|TRBJ1-2
TGTGCCAGCATCCGGCGGCGTTTTGGTTACTATGGCTACACCTTC
CASIRRRFGYYGYTF
>-|TRBV21-1|medium-sized|TRBJ1-2
TGTGCCAGCAGCTCCAGGAGGAGTGAAAATGGCTACACCTTC
CASSSRRSENGYTF
>-|TRBV19|-|TRBJ2-7
TGTGCCAGTAGTTTTGACAGTGCCAACGAGCAGTACTTC
CASSFDSANEQYF